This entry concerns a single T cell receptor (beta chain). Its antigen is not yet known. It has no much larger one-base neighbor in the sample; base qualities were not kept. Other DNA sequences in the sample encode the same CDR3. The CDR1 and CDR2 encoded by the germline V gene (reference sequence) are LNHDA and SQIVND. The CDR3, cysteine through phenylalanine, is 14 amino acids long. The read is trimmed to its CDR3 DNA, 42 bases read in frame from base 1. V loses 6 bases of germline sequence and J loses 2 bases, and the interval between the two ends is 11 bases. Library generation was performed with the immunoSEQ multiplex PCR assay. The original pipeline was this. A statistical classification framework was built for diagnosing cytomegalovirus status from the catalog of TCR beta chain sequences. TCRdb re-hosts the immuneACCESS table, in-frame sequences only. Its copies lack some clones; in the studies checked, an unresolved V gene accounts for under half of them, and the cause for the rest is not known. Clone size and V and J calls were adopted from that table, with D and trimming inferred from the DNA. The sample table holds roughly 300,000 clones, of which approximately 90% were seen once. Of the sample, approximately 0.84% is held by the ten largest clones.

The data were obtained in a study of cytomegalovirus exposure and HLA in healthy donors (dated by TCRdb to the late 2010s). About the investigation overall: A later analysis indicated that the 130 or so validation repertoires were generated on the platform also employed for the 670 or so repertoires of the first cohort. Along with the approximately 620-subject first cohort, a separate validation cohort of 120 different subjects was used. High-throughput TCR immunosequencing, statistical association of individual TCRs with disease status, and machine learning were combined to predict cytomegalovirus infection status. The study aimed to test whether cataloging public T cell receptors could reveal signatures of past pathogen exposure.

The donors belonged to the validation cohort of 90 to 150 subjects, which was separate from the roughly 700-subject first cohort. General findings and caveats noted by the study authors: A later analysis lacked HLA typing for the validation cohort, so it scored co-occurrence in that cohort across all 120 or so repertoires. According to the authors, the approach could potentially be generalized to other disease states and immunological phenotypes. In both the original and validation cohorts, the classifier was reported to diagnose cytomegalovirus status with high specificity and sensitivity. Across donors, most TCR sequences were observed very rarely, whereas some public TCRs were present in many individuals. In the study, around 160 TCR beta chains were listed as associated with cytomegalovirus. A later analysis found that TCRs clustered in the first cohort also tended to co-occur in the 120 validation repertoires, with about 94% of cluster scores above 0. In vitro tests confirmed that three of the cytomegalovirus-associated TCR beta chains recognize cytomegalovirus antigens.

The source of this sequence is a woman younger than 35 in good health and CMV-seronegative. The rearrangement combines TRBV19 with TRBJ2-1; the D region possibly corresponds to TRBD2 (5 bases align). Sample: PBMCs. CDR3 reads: CASRTSETYNEQFF. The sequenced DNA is TGTGCCAGTAGAACTAGTGAAACCTACAATGAGCAGTTCTTC.